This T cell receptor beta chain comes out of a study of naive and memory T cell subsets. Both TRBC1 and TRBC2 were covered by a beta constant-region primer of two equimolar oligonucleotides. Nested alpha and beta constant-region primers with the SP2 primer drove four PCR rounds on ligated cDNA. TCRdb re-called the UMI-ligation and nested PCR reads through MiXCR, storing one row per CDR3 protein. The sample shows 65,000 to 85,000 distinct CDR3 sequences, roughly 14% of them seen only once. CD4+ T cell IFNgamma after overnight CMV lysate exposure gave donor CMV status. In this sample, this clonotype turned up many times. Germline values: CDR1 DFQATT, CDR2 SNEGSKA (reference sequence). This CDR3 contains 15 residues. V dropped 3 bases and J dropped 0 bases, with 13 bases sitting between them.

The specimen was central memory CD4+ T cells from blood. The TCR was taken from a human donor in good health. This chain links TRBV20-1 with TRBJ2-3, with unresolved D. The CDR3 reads CSASGGSSSTDTQYF. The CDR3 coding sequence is TGCAGTGCTAGCGGCGGATCTTCTAGCACAGATACGCAGTATTTT.